A selection of T cell receptor beta chains follows, all from one sample in a study of blood T cell repertoires in COVID-19. Assay used: immunoSEQ multiplex PCR; TCRdb lists only in-frame clones, some missing. The profile covers some 93,000 clones, with 75% to 90% appearing a single time and 18% taken by the ten largest. The sample was peripheral blood. The receptors shown here come from a woman of 80 years or more with acute or convalescent COVID-19. The CDR3 runs from the conserved cysteine through the conserved F or W. The order of the fields is D gene, clone size, V gene, J gene, CDR3 DNA, CDR3 protein. A D gene is named only where the DNA matches it firmly. Clone size is stated in some rows and not others, as once, few, many or a class when expanded.

NA	NA	TRBV4-2	TRBJ2-3	TGTGCCAGCAGCCAAGATTGGCTCAAGGATACGCAGTATTTT	CASSQDWLKDTQYF
NA	NA	TRBV7-9	TRBJ2-7	TGTGCCAGCAGTCGCACCCAGGGAAATTACGAGCAGTACTTC	CASSRTQGNYEQYF
TRBD1	NA	TRBV4-1	TRBJ2-5	TGCGCCAGCAGCCCCGACAGGGGCGAGACCCAGTACTTC	CASSPDRGETQYF
NA	NA	TRBV27	TRBJ2-1	TGTGCCAGCAGTTTATCGACAGTAAAAACCTCCTACAATGAGCAGTTCTTC	CASSLSTVKTSYNEQFF
TRBD2	NA	TRBV5-4	TRBJ2-7	TGTGCCAGCAGCTTGGGATTGGGGACTAGCGGCTACGAGCAGTACTTC	CASSLGLGTSGYEQYF
TRBD1	NA	TRBV6-5	TRBJ2-7	TGTGCCAGCCGGGACAGGGTTTCCTACGAGCAGTACTTC	CASRDRVSYEQYF
TRBD1	NA	TRBV24-1	TRBJ1-3	TGTGCCACCAGTGATTCAGGGGGCGCGTTGGGAAACACCATATATTTT	CATSDSGGALGNTIYF
NA	NA	TRBV3-1/TRBV3-2	TRBJ2-7	TGTGCCAGCAGCCAAGTAGCAGGGTCCTACGAGCAGTACTTC	CASSQVAGSYEQYF
NA	NA	TRBV27	TRBJ1-2	TGTGCCAGCAGTTTATTGGGGGGAGGCTATGGCTACACCTTC	CASSLLGGGYGYTF
NA	NA	TRBV6-5	TRBJ2-7	TGTGCCAGCAGTTACTCTGGGGGGGGCACTATCTACGAGCAGTACTTC	CASSYSGGGTIYEQYF
NA	NA	TRBV5-6	TRBJ1-2	TGTGCCAGCAGTCCTCCCGGAGGGCGGACGGCTAACTATGGCTACACCTTC	CASSPPGGRTANYGYTF
TRBD1	NA	TRBV9	TRBJ1-3	TGTGCCAGCAGCGCGGACAGGGGGTCTGGAAACACCATATATTTT	CASSADRGSGNTIYF
NA	few	TRBV6-5	TRBJ1-2	TGTGCCAGCCCGAGCAGGGCCTATGGCTACACCTTC	CASPSRAYGYTF
NA	once	TRBV7-9	TRBJ1-2	TGTGCCAGCACCCTAAGCGGGGGGCGAGCCTATGGCTACACCTTC	CASTLSGGRAYGYTF
TRBD1	NA	TRBV27	TRBJ2-5	TGTGCCAGCAGTCCGGGACAGGGTTGGGGCGGGCAAGAGACCCAGTACTTC	CASSPGQGWGGQETQYF
NA	NA	TRBV6-4	TRBJ2-3	TGTGCCAGCAGTCTGGAGGCTAGCACAGATACGCAGTATTTT	CASSLEASTDTQYF
TRBD2	NA	TRBV27	TRBJ2-2	TGTGCCAGCAGTACATTAGCGGGCTTGAACACCGGGGAGCTGTTTTTT	CASSTLAGLNTGELFF
NA	NA	TRBV19	TRBJ1-2	TGTGCCAGTAGAGCGCCGCCAAACTATGGCTACACCTTC	CASRAPPNYGYTF
TRBD1	NA	TRBV11-3	TRBJ2-1	TGTGCCAGCAGCCTCCGGGACAGGGTGAGCAATGAGCAGTTCTTC	CASSLRDRVSNEQFF
NA	NA	TRBV10-1	TRBJ2-3	TGCGCCAGCAGTGAGCGAGCCGGCACAGATACGCAGTATTTT	CASSERAGTDTQYF
TRBD2	few	TRBV19	TRBJ2-4	TGTGCCAGTAGTATTAGCGGGGGGGCCAAAAACATTCAGTACTTT	CASSISGGAKNIQYF
TRBD1	NA	TRBV10-3	TRBJ2-7	TGTGCCATCAGTGACCCCCGGGACAGGGTGGACGAGCAGTACTTC	CAISDPRDRVDEQYF
NA	NA	TRBV7-9	TRBJ1-2	TGTGCCAGCACCGCTGCAGGGTCCCTCGGGGGCTACACCTTC	CASTAAGSLGGYTF
TRBD1	NA	TRBV9	TRBJ1-2	TGTGCCAGCAGCGGCGGACAGGGTTCCTACACCTTC	CASSGGQGSYTF
TRBD1	NA	TRBV11-2	TRBJ1-4	TGTGCCAGCAGCCCTAGACAGGGGAGAGATGAAAAACTGTTTTTT	CASSPRQGRDEKLFF
NA	NA	TRBV28	TRBJ1-4	TGTGCCAGCAGTTTAGGAGGGGATAATGAAAAACTGTTTTTT	CASSLGGDNEKLFF
TRBD1	NA	TRBV5-1	TRBJ2-7	TGCGCCAGCAGCTCGACAGGGGCTTCCTACGAGCAGTACTTC	CASSSTGASYEQYF
TRBD1	once	TRBV5-1	TRBJ2-7	TGCGCCAGCAGCCTGGACAGGTTGAGCTCCTACGAGCAGTACTTC	CASSLDRLSSYEQYF
NA	NA	TRBV4-1	TRBJ1-4	TGCGCCAGCAATGACGGGGGTCTCACAACTAATGAAAAACTGTTTTTT	CASNDGGLTTNEKLFF
TRBD1	NA	TRBV5-1	TRBJ1-4	TGCGCCAGCAGCTTGGCGGCAGGGGGTGAAAAACTGTTTTTT	CASSLAAGGEKLFF
NA	NA	TRBV7-9	TRBJ2-2	TGTGCCAGCAGCGCACAGGGGGGTAGCGGGTGGAACACCGGGGAGCTGTTTTTT	CASSAQGGSGWNTGELFF
NA	NA	TRBV18	TRBJ2-3	TGTGCCAGCCGGTCGGGGAATACGCAGTATTTT	CASRSGNTQYF
NA	NA	TRBV21-1	TRBJ1-3	TGTGCCAGCAGCAAAGCGGCTAGGGGTAGCTCTGGAAACACCATATATTTT	CASSKAARGSSGNTIYF
NA	NA	TRBV3-1/TRBV3-2	TRBJ1-1	TGTGCCAGCAGCCAAGATTTGGGCAGAGTTAACACTGAAGCTTTCTTT	CASSQDLGRVNTEAFF
TRBD1	NA	TRBV3-1/TRBV3-2	TRBJ2-7	TGTGCCAGCAGCCGTTCCGGGACAGGGACCTACGAGCAGTACTTC	CASSRSGTGTYEQYF
NA	NA	TRBV7-3	TRBJ2-3	TGTGCCAGCAGCGTGGAGCCGGCTAGCACAGATACGCAGTATTTT	CASSVEPASTDTQYF
TRBD2	once	TRBV5-1	TRBJ2-2	TGCGCCAGCAGCTTGGAGGGACTAGGTCCCGGGGAGCTGTTTTTT	CASSLEGLGPGELFF
NA	many	TRBV5-4	TRBJ1-2	TGTGCCAGCAGTGGGAGTACATATGGCTACACCTTC	CASSGSTYGYTF
NA	NA	TRBV7-3	TRBJ2-5	TGTGCCAGCAGTCCGGACAGAAAGGGGACCCAGTACTTC	CASSPDRKGTQYF
TRBD1	NA	TRBV5-1	TRBJ1-1	TGCGCCAGCAGCCAAACCCCGGGACAGGGGATTGAAGCTTTCTTT	CASSQTPGQGIEAFF
NA	NA	TRBV5-1	TRBJ1-4	TGCGCCAGCAGCGAGGGAAGTTTTGAAAAACTGTTTTTT	CASSEGSFEKLFF
TRBD1	NA	TRBV11-3	TRBJ1-1	TGTGCCAGCTCGAAAGGGGGCGGATGGAACACTGAAGCTTTCTTT	CASSKGGGWNTEAFF
NA	NA	TRBV25-1	TRBJ1-1	TGTGCCAGCAATCCATACACGGGCGGGGGAGCTTTCTTT	CASNPYTGGGAFF
NA	many	TRBV19	TRBJ1-3	TGTGCCAGTAGTCCTTCCGGAAACACCATATATTTT	CASSPSGNTIYF
NA	NA	TRBV4-1	TRBJ2-2	TGCGCCAGCAGCCAAGAGTTTCGACAAGCGAACACCGGGGAGCTGTTTTTT	CASSQEFRQANTGELFF
NA	NA	TRBV18	TRBJ1-5	TGTGCCAGCTCACGCGACAGAGACTATCAGCCCCAGCATTTT	CASSRDRDYQPQHF
TRBD1	NA	TRBV6-6	TRBJ2-7	TGTGCCAGCAGTTCCGGGGACAGGGGCTACGAGCAGTACTTC	CASSSGDRGYEQYF